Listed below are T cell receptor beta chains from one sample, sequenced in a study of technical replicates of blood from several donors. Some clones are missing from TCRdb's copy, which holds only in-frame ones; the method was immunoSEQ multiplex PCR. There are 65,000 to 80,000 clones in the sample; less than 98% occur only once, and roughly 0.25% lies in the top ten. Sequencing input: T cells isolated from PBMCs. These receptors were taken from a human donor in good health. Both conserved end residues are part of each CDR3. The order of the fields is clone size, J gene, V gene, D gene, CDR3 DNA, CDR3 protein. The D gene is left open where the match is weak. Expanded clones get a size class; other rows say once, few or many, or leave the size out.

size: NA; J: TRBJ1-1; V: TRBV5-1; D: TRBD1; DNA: TGCGCCAGCAGCCGACAGGGGAACACTGAAGCTTTCTTT; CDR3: CASSRQGNTEAFF
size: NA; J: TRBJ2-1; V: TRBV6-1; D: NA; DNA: TGTGCCAGCAGTGGGGGACTTATAAATGAGCAGTTCTTC; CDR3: CASSGGLINEQFF
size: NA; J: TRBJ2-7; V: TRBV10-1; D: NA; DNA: TGCGCCACCCATTGGAGATCCTACGAGCAGTACTTC; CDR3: CATHWRSYEQYF
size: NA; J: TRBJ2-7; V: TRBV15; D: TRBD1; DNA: TGTGCCACCAGCAGGTCCAGGGGGAAGGCCTACGAGCAGTACTTC; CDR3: CATSRSRGKAYEQYF
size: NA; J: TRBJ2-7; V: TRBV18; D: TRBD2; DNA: TGTGCCACCTCGGGGGGGGACCCTTACGAGCAGTACTTC; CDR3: CATSGGDPYEQYF
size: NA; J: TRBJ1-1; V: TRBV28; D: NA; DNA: TGTGCCAGCAGTTTCACTTTTCCGCGTATTAAAGCTTTCTTT; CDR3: CASSFTFPRIKAFF
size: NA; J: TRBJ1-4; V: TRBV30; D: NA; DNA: TGTGCCTGGAGTGTACGGTACAATGAAAAACTGTTTTTT; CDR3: CAWSVRYNEKLFF
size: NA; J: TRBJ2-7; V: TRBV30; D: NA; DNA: TGTGCCTGGAGTCGGGACAGTCATAAGAGGGAGGTTGCCTACGAGCAGTACTTC; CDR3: CAWSRDSHKREVAYEQYF
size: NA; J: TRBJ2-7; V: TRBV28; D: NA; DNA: TGTGCCAGCACCCCCGGGGGTCCCTCCTACGAGCAGTACTTC; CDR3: CASTPGGPSYEQYF
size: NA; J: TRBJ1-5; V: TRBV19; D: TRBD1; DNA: TGTGCCAGTAGTATCCTAGACAGGGGAAATCAGCCCCAGCATTTT; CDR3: CASSILDRGNQPQHF
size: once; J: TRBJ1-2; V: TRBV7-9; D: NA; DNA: TGTGCCAGCAGCTTAGGAGTTAACTATGGCTACACCTTC; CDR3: CASSLGVNYGYTF
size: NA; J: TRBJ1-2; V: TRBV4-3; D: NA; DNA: TGCGCCAGCAGCCAAGTAAGGCAGGAATATGGCTACACCTTC; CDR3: CASSQVRQEYGYTF
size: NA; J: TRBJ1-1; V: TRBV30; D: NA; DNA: TGTGCCTGGAAACAGAACACTGAAGCTTTCTTT; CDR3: CAWKQNTEAFF
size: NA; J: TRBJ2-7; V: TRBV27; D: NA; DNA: TGTGCCAGCAGCCAGGGTTATAGCGAGCAGTACTTC; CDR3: CASSQGYSEQYF
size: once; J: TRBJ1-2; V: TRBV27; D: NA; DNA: TGTGCCAGCAGTAACGGCTATGGCTACACCTTC; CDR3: CASSNGYGYTF
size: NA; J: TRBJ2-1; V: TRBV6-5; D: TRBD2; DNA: TGTGCCAGCAGTTACAAGGTAGCGGGACGCAATGAGCAGTTCTTC; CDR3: CASSYKVAGRNEQFF
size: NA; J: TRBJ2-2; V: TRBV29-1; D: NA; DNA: TGCAGCGTGGCAGGGGCCGGGGAGCTGTTTTTT; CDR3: CSVAGAGELFF
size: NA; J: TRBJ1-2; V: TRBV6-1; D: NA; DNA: TGTGCCTTTGAGGACAGTTACTATGGCTACACCTTC; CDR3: CAFEDSYYGYTF
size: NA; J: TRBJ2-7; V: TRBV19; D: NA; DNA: TGTGCCAGTATGGTACAGGGAAGCTACGAGCAGTACTTC; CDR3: CASMVQGSYEQYF
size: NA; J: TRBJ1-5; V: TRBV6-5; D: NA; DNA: TGTGCCAGCAGACGGTATAGCAATCAGCCCCAGCATTTT; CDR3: CASRRYSNQPQHF
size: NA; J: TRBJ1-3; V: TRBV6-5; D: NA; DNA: TGTGCCAGCAGTCTTACAGACAGCTCTGGAAACACCATATATTTT; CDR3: CASSLTDSSGNTIYF
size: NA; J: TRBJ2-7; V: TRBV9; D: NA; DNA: TGTGCCAGCAGCGCCCCGCGGGACAGTAGCTCCTACGAGCAGTACTTC; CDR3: CASSAPRDSSSYEQYF
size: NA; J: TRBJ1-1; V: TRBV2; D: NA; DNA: TGTGCCAGCAGGGACAGTGGTGTAGAAGCTTTCTTT; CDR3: CASRDSGVEAFF
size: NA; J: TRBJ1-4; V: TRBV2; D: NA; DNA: TGTGCCAGCAGCGAACTCCCCTCGGGTGAAAAACTGTTTTTT; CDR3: CASSELPSGEKLFF
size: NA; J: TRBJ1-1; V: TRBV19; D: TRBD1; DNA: TGTGCCAGTAGTTTAAACAGGGGGCGGTTTACTGAAGCTTTCTTT; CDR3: CASSLNRGRFTEAFF
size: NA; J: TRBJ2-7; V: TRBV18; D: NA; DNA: TGTGCCAGCTCAACGACAGGCTTATCCTACGAGCAGTACTTC; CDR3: CASSTTGLSYEQYF
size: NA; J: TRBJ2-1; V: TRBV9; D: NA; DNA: TGTGCCAGCAGTTCAGGCTCCTACAATGAGCAGTTCTTC; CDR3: CASSSGSYNEQFF
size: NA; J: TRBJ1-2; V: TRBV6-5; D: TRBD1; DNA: TGTGCCAGCAGTTCCCGTCAGGGGGCGGGCGGCTACACCTTC; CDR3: CASSSRQGAGGYTF
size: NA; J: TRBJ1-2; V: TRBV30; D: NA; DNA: TGTGCCTGGAGAAGGGGGACGGGCGGCTACACCTTC; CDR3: CAWRRGTGGYTF
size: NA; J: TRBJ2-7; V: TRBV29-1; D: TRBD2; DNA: TGCAGCGTTCCGGGACTAGCGGGAGAGCAGTACTTC; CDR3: CSVPGLAGEQYF
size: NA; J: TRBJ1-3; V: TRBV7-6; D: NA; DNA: TGTGCCAGCAGCAAGGACTCCCCTGGAAACACCATATATTTT; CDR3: CASSKDSPGNTIYF
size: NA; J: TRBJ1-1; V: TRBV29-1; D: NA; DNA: TGCAGCGGTGAGGTACAGGGCCAAACTGAAGCTTTCTTT; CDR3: CSGEVQGQTEAFF
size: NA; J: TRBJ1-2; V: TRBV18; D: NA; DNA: TGTGCCAGCTCACCAGAGTACTCCAACGGCTACACCTTC; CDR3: CASSPEYSNGYTF
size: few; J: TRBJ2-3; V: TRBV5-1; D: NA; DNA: TGCGCCAGCAGCTTGGAAGGGGCGTTCAGCACAGATACGCAGTATTTT; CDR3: CASSLEGAFSTDTQYF
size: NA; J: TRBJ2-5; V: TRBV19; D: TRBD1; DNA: TGTGCCAGTAGTCCGACCCAGACAGGGGGAGAGACCCAGTACTTC; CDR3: CASSPTQTGGETQYF
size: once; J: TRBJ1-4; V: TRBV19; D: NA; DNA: TGTGCCAGTAGGGGGGACATTAAGGAAAAACTGTTTTTT; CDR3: CASRGDIKEKLFF
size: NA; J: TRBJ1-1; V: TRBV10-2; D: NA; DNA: TGCGCCAGCAGCATCGGGGAGAACACTGAAGCTTTCTTT; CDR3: CASSIGENTEAFF
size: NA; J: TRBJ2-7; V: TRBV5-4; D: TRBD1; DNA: TGTGCCAGCAGCTTACCCGACAGGGTCTACGAGCAGTACTTC; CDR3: CASSLPDRVYEQYF
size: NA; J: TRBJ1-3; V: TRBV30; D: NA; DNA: TGTGCCTGGAGAAGGAGCTCTGGAAACACCATATATTTT; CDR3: CAWRRSSGNTIYF
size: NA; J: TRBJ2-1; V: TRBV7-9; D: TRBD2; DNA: TGTGCCAGCAGCGCCGGGACTAGCGGGAGGATCAATGAGCAGTTCTTC; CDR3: CASSAGTSGRINEQFF
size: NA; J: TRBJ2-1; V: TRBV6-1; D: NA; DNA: TGTGTCGTAGCCTCCTACTCCTACAATGAGCAGTTCTTC; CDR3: CVVASYSYNEQFF
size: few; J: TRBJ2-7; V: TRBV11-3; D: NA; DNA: TGTGCCAGCAGCTCTCCGGGCTACGAGCAGTACTTC; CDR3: CASSSPGYEQYF
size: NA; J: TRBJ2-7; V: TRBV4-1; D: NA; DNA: TGCGCCAGCAGCCAAGGGAAGGGGGTTAGGGACGAGCAGTACTTC; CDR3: CASSQGKGVRDEQYF
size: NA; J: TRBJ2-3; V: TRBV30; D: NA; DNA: TGTGCCTGGAGCCGGACTACCGCAGATACGCAGTATTTT; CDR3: CAWSRTTADTQYF